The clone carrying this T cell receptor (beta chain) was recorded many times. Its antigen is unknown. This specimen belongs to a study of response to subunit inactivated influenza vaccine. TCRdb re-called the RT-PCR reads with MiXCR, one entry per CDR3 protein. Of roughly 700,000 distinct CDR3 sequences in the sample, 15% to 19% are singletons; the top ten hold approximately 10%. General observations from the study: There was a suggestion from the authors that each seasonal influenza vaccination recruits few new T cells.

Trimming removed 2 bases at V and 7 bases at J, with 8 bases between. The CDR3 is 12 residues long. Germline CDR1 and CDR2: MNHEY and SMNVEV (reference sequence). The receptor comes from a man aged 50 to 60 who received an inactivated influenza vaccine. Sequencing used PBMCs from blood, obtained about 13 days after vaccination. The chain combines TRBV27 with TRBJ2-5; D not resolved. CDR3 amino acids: CASSLLGGTQYF. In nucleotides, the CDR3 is TGTGCCAGCAGTTTACTCGGCGGGACCCAGTACTTC.